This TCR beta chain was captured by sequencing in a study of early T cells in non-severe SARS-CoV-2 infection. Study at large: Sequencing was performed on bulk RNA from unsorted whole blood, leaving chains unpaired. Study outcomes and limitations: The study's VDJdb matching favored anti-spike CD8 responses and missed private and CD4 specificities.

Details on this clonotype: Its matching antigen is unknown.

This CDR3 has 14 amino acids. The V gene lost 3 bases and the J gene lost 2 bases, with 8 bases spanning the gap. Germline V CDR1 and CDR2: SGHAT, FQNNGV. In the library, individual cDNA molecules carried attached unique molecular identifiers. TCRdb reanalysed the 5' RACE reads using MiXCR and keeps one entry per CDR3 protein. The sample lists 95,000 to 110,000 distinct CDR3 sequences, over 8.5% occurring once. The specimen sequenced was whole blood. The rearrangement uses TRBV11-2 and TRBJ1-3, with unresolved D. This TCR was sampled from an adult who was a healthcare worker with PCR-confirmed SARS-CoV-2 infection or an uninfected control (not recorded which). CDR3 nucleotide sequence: TGTGCCAGCAGCTTCCAGCAAACTGGAAACACCATATATTTT. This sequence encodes CASSFQQTGNTIYF.